The 17 T cell receptor beta chains below all came from one sample that was sequenced in a study of T cell responses to AZD1222 COVID-19 vaccine. The table came from immunoSEQ multiplex PCR; TCRdb's copy has only in-frame clones and leaves some out. The data show under 70,000 clones, 88% seen once. The specimen was peripheral blood, collected on day 0 of AZD1222 vaccination. The origin of the receptors is an adult in good health.

This chain connects TRBV6-6 to TRBJ2-7; 8 bases are a match to TRBD1. Germline V lookup: CDR1 MNHNY, CDR2 SVGAGI (reference sequence). The CDR3 length is 15 residues. V dropped 5 bases and J dropped 2; count of bases not matched to a gene: 8. DNA for the CDR3: TGTGCCAGCAGTGAGGGACAGGACCTCACCTACGAGCAGTACTTC. Its protein is CASSEGQDLTYEQYF.

The chain joins TRBV6-5 to TRBJ2-1; 9 positions match TRBD1. The CDR3 spans 16 residues. Losses at the gene ends were 0 bases for V and 7 bases for J; bases not matched to a gene: 7. Per the germline V gene, CDR1 is MNHEY and CDR2 is SVGAGI. CDR3 sequence: CASSYSVPGTGNEQFF. The DNA of the CDR3 is TGTGCCAGCAGTTACTCAGTTCCAGGGACAGGGAATGAGCAGTTCTTC.

V usage is TRBV7-6 and J usage is TRBJ2-7, with a tentative D call TRBD1 (6 bases). The CDR3 covers 13 residues. V shed 6 bases and J shed 7 bases, with 16 bases lying between them. Germline-derived CDR1 and CDR2 are SGHVS and FNYEAQ. The CDR3 nucleotides read TGTGCCAGCAGTCCACAGACAGGTCTGGAGCAGTACTTC. Translation: CASSPQTGLEQYF.

The chain employs TRBV6-6 and TRBJ2-5, with D tentatively TRBD1 (6 bases). The length of the CDR3 is 13 residues. V was clipped by 1 base and J by 5 bases, with 8 bases between them. From germline, CDR1 is MNHNY and CDR2 SVGAGI (reference sequence). CDR3 DNA sequence: TGTGCCAGCAGTTACTGGGGGCGGGAGACCCAGTACTTC. Protein product: CASSYWGRETQYF.

J is TRBJ2-7 and V is TRBV5-4; TRBD1 matches at 8 bases. Germline V gene data show CDR1 as SGHNT and CDR2 as YYREEE (reference sequence). This CDR3 is 14 amino acids long. Trimming at V came to 4 bases and at J to 4 bases, leaving 7 bases not matched to a gene. CDR3 in DNA: TGTGCCAGCAGCCACGACAGGGGACTTTACGAGCAGTACTTC. Translated: CASSHDRGLYEQYF.

The genes are TRBV4-1 and TRBJ2-7, with 7 bases fitting TRBD1. This CDR3 is built from 14 residues. J lost 3 bases, V lost 2 bases, and 4 bases had no gene match. Germline V CDR1 and CDR2: MGHRA, YSYEKL. CDR3 coding DNA: TGCGCCAGCAGCCAACGACAGGGCCTCTACGAGCAGTACTTC. It encodes CASSQRQGLYEQYF.

The V call is TRBV30, the J call TRBJ2-2; 7 nucleotides agree with TRBD2. V dropped 2 bases and J dropped 5; count of bases not matched to a gene: 2. This CDR3 has 13 residues. Germline V gene data show CDR1 as GTSNPN and CDR2 as SVGIG (reference sequence). CDR3 sequence (DNA): TGTGCCTGGAGTAGGGGAGGGACCGGGGAGCTGTTTTTT. Amino acids: CAWSRGGTGELFF.

This chain uses TRBV21-1 with TRBJ2-3. TRBV21-1 is recorded as a pseudogene. CDR3 length: 15 amino acids. The CDR3 nucleotides read TGTGCCAGCAGCAAAGTGGTCAGCAGAACAGATACGCAGTATTTT. Translated: CASSKVVSRTDTQYF.

The chain combines TRBV5-1 with TRBJ2-3, with 13 bases that match TRBD2. From germline, CDR1 is SGHRS and CDR2 YFSETQ. CDR3 length: 17 amino acids. Trimming cost V 4 bases and J 0 bases; bases outside gene matches: 5. The CDR3 DNA is TGCGCCAGCAGCCCGCCGGGACTAGCGGGAAGCACAGATACGCAGTATTTT. Amino acid sequence: CASSPPGLAGSTDTQYF. The full variable domain, its missing parts supplied by reference TRBV5-1 and TRBJ2-3, is KAGVTQTPRYLIKTRGQQVTLSCSPISGHRSVSWYQQTPGQGLQFLFEYFSETQRNKGNFPGRFSGRQFSNSRSEMNVSTLELGDSALYLCASSPPGLAGSTDTQYFGPGTRLTVL.

CDR3 sequence (DNA): TGTGCCAGCAGCCCCGGCGCCAGGAACACTGAAGCTTTCTTT. It codes for CASSPGARNTEAFF. V and J are TRBV7-9 and TRBJ1-1; no clear D. Germline loops: CDR1 SEHNR, CDR2 FQNEAQ (reference sequence). V shed 5 bases and J shed 1 base, with 11 bases lying between them. CDR3 length: 14 residues.

The rearrangement joins TRBV21-1 to TRBJ2-1; the tabulated D call, TRBD2, remains unverified against the DNA. TRBV21-1 is termed a pseudogene. This CDR3 spans 16 amino acids. CDR3 region: CASSKTPLSSYNEQFF. Written as DNA, the CDR3 is TGTGCCAGCAGCAAAACCCCTTTGAGCTCCTACAATGAGCAGTTCTTC.

CDR3 residues: CSVGEGGSYGYTF. As DNA, the CDR3 is TGCAGCGTGGGCGAGGGAGGGTCCTATGGCTACACCTTC. This chain connects TRBV29-1 to TRBJ1-2; D not certain. Trimming removed 6 bases from V and 4 bases from J, with 15 bases in between. This CDR3 region has 13 residues. Germline CDR1 is SQVTM and CDR2 is ANQGSEA.

The chain joins TRBV7-6 to TRBJ2-1; TRBD2 might be the D (6 bases). Germline V gene data show CDR1 as SGHVS and CDR2 as FNYEAQ. CDR3 length: 16 amino acids. The ends were cut back, 1 base at V and 4 bases at J, with 14 bases in the middle. The chain's CDR3 is CASSLGSGVKYNEQFF. The DNA for the CDR3 is TGTGCCAGCAGCTTAGGGTCGGGGGTCAAATACAATGAGCAGTTCTTC.

The chain carries TRBV27 and TRBJ2-5, with 9 bases fitting TRBD1. Germline V gives CDR1 MNHEY, CDR2 SMNVEV (reference sequence). The CDR3 has 17 amino acids. J lost 4 bases, V lost 5 bases, and 14 bases had no gene match. The CDR3 is CASSLSSGTGRLETQYF. In DNA form, the CDR3 reads TGTGCCAGCAGTCTCTCTTCCGGGACAGGGAGATTAGAGACCCAGTACTTC.

This clone was seen more than once but under ten times. The chain links TRBV5-1 to TRBJ2-3; 7 bases agree with TRBD1. The V and J ends lost 6 bases and 8 bases, in that order; junction bases with no gene match: 9. The CDR3 totals 13 residues. Germline values: CDR1 SGHRS, CDR2 YFSETQ. The CDR3 bases are TGCGCCAGCACATCGACAGGGACCTTTACGCAGTATTTT. It translates to CASTSTGTFTQYF.

V gene TRBV12-3 or TRBV12-4 combines with J gene TRBJ1-6; no reliable D call. The CDR3 length is 13 residues. Trimming removed 6 bases at V and 8 bases at J, with 11 bases between. The CDR3 bases are TGTGCCAGCAGCATCGGGCTTTATTCACCCCTCCACTTT. It is translated as CASSIGLYSPLHF.

The chain has TRBV15 and TRBJ2-2; D is possibly TRBD1 or TRBD2 (5 bases each). Germline-derived CDR1 and CDR2 are LNHNV and YYDKDF (reference sequence). The length of the CDR3 is 14 residues. V lost 1 base to trimming and J lost 7 bases, with 10 bases between them. CDR3 loop: CATSRGDHNGELFF. CDR3 sequence (DNA): TGTGCCACCAGCAGAGGGGACCATAACGGGGAGCTGTTTTTT.